Listed here are 26 T cell receptor beta chains from one sample, sequenced in a study of OX40 agonist ivuxolimab in advanced cancers. TCRdb's table, derived via immunoSEQ multiplex PCR, lists solely in-frame clones and lacks some. The sample holds more than 100,000 clones, roughly 93% seen once. This material consisted of CD4+ or CD8+ T cells sorted from blood, taken in a trial of the OX40 agonist ivuxolimab. All receptors come from an adult with an advanced solid tumor such as melanoma, head and neck, liver or kidney cancer.

This chain joins TRBV4-3 and TRBJ2-1; D unclear. Germline lookup yields CDR1 LGHNA and CDR2 YSLEER. The CDR3 contains 14 residues. V lost 1 base and J 7 bases, leaving 11 bases between the germline ends. CDR3 region: CASSQGLYGNEQFF. The CDR3 nucleotides are TGCGCCAGCAGCCAAGGCCTCTATGGAAATGAGCAGTTCTTC.

This clone was seen only once. This CDR3 is CASSTPRSLSGNTIYF. CDR3 coding DNA: TGTGCCAGTAGTACCCCCCGCAGTCTCTCTGGAAACACCATATATTTT. The chain combines TRBV19 with TRBJ1-3; D is unresolved. V was shortened by 4 bases and J by 0 bases, with 13 bases between the two germline ends. Germline loops: CDR1 LNHDA, CDR2 SQIVND (reference sequence). The CDR3 consists of 16 residues.

CDR3 sequence: CASMGPGTGVEEQFF. CDR3 bases: TGTGCCAGCATGGGTCCCGGGACAGGGGTGGAGGAGCAGTTCTTC. V usage is TRBV28 and J usage is TRBJ2-1; 10 nucleotides line up with TRBD1. The germline V gene encodes CDR1 MDHEN and CDR2 SYDVKM. The V gene end was trimmed by 7 bases and the J gene end by 10 bases; junction bases not matched to a gene: 13. The CDR3 covers 15 residues. The complete variable domain, with remaining parts taken from reference TRBV28 and TRBJ2-1, reads DVKVTQSSRYLVKRTGEKVFLECVQDMDHENMFWYRQDPGLGLRLIYFSYDVKMKEKGDIPEGYSVSREKKERFSLILESASTNQTSMYLCASMGPGTGVEEQFFGPGTRLTVL.

The chain combines TRBV7-8 with TRBJ1-1; no clear D gene. CDR3 length equals 13 residues. Deletions cut 3 bases from V and 2 bases from J, with 7 bases between. Germline CDR1 and CDR2: SGHVS and FQNEAQ. CDR3 region: CASSFISNTEAFF. CDR3 bases: TGTGCCAGCAGCTTTATCTCCAACACTGAAGCTTTCTTT.

This rearrangement joins TRBV2 to TRBJ2-3; the match to TRBD2 covers 13 bases. There are 16 residues in the CDR3. The germline gives CDR1 SNHLY, CDR2 FYNNEI. Trimming cost V 7 bases and J 2 bases; bases outside gene matches: 6. CDR3 sequence reads: CASKLLAGGVTDTQYF. CDR3 DNA: TGTGCCAGCAAATTACTAGCGGGGGGGGTCACAGATACGCAGTATTTT.

This sequence joins TRBV6-5 and TRBJ2-1, with TRBD2 identical over 11 bases. The J segment lost 2 bases and the V segment lost 6 bases, leaving 3 bases of the junction unmatched. This CDR3 contains 15 residues. Germline V gene lookup returns CDR1 MNHEY and CDR2 SVGAGI. The CDR3 sequence: CASRIAGGAYNEQFF. In DNA form, the CDR3 reads TGTGCCAGCAGAATAGCGGGAGGGGCCTACAATGAGCAGTTCTTC.

The V gene is TRBV5-6, the J gene TRBJ2-3; D perhaps matches TRBD1 (6 bases). From germline, CDR1 is SGHDT and CDR2 YYEEEE. With 4 bases removed from V and 0 bases from J, the gap between germline ends came to 12 bases. The CDR3 spans 15 residues. The CDR3 coding sequence is TGTGCCAGCAGCCACCGCACAGGGAGCACAGATACGCAGTATTTT. Protein product: CASSHRTGSTDTQYF.

This clone was recorded only once. This rearrangement joins TRBV19 to TRBJ2-7, with TRBD2 identical over 8 bases. Per germline, CDR1 LNHDA and CDR2 SQIVND (reference sequence). Germline trimming cut 5 bases from V and 2 bases from J; bases unmatched to any gene: 5. There are 14 residues in the CDR3. The CDR3 loop is CASSSRGGTYEQYF. The DNA of the CDR3 is TGTGCCAGTAGTTCCCGGGGGGGGACCTACGAGCAGTACTTC.

The chain links TRBV5-1 to TRBJ1-1; D is unclear. V was trimmed by 2 bases and J by 4 bases, leaving 15 bases between them. The CDR3 runs to 15 residues. CDR1 is SGHRS and CDR2 is YFSETQ in the germline V gene. The CDR3 protein is CASSFNAVTSTEAFF. CDR3 nucleotides: TGCGCCAGCAGCTTTAATGCAGTAACCTCCACTGAAGCTTTCTTT.

V gene TRBV6-5 combines with J gene TRBJ1-3; 8 bases line up with TRBD1. The V gene's germline CDR1 is MNHEY and CDR2 SVGAGI. The CDR3 has 15 amino acids. V lost 5 bases and J lost 0; bases outside the gene matches: 3. The DNA for the CDR3 is TGTGCCAGCAGTATTGACAGGGGCTCTGGAAACACCATATATTTT. This sequence encodes CASSIDRGSGNTIYF.

The chain carries TRBV28 and TRBJ1-6, with 8 bases lining up with TRBD1. V shed 10 bases, J shed 13 bases, and the junction held 12 bases outside the gene matches. The CDR3 has 13 amino acids. Germline CDR1 and CDR2: MDHEN and SYDVKM. The CDR3 DNA sequence: TGTGCCACCCTTACAGGGGGACCTTATCCCCTCCACTTT. Its translation is CATLTGGPYPLHF.

CDR3 nucleotide sequence: TGTGCCAGCTCCCGAGCGGAGGGGCCGTCCTACGAGCAGTACTTC. Translated, it gives CASSRAEGPSYEQYF. The rearrangement joins TRBV18 to TRBJ2-7; the D gene is possibly TRBD2 (6 bases). The CDR3 covers 15 residues. V was shortened by 6 bases and J by 1 base, with 16 bases between the two germline ends. The germline gives CDR1 KGHSH, CDR2 LQKENI. Complete variable domain (other parts from reference TRBV18 and TRBJ2-7): NAGVMQNPRHLVRRRGQEARLRCSPMKGHSHVYWYRQLPEEGLKFMVYLQKENIIDESGMPKERFSAEFPKEGPSILRIQQVVRGDSAAYFCASSRAEGPSYEQYFGPGTRLTVT.

CDR3 region: CASRDAAFSGNTIYF. The CDR3 DNA is TGTGCCAGCAGGGATGCAGCCTTCTCTGGAAACACCATATATTTT. This rearrangement joins TRBV6-1 to TRBJ1-3, with D hard to call. CDR3 length equals 15 residues. The germline V and J ends were trimmed by 6 bases and 0 bases, with 12 bases remaining between them. CDR1 MNHNS and CDR2 SASEGT come from the germline V gene.

The chain combines TRBV6-5 with TRBJ1-5; 9 bases agree with TRBD1. The CDR3 length is 14 residues. After removal of 6 bases from V and 6 bases from J, the junction contained 6 bases not matched to a gene. Germline loops: CDR1 MNHEY, CDR2 SVGAGI. CDR3 loop: CASRRDRAGQPQHF. The DNA for the CDR3 is TGTGCCAGCAGACGGGACAGGGCGGGTCAGCCCCAGCATTTT.

The chain couples TRBV7-9 to TRBJ2-5; D is uncertain. Between the trimmed V and J ends, which lost 5 bases and 2 bases, there was a span of 3 bases. In germline, CDR1 is SEHNR, CDR2 FQNEAQ (reference sequence). The CDR3 totals 11 residues. The CDR3 DNA follows: TGTGCCAGCAGCGTACAAGAGACCCAGTACTTC. This gives the protein CASSVQETQYF.

The chain joins TRBV9 to TRBJ2-6, with D unresolved. V was trimmed by 7 bases and J by 3 bases, leaving 5 bases between them. Germline lookup yields CDR1 SGDLS and CDR2 YYNGEE. This CDR3 contains 12 residues. The CDR3 region has the DNA TGTGCCAGCCAACGTGGGGCCAACGTCCTGACTTTC. This codes for CASQRGANVLTF.

The rearrangement joins TRBV7-3 to TRBJ2-3; 9 nucleotides align to TRBD2. Germline-derived CDR1 and CDR2 are SGHTA and FQGTGA. CDR3 length: 15 residues. Germline trimming cut 5 bases from V and 0 bases from J; bases unmatched to any gene: 3. CDR3 region: CASSRGGASTDTQYF. In DNA, the CDR3 is TGTGCCAGCAGCCGCGGGGGGGCCAGCACAGATACGCAGTATTTT. Full variable domain (outside the CDR3, taken from reference TRBV7-3 and TRBJ2-3): GAGVSQTPSNKVTEKGKYVELRCDPISGHTALYWYRQSLGQGPEFLIYFQGTGAADDSGLPNDRFFAVRPEGSVSTLKIQRTERGDSAVYLCASSRGGASTDTQYFGPGTRLTVL.

The J gene is TRBJ2-1, the V gene TRBV18; TRBD2 matches at 11 bases. The CDR3 length is 19 residues. The V and J ends lost 3 bases and 0 bases, in that order; junction bases with no gene match: 10. Germline CDR1 KGHSH, CDR2 LQKENI. The chain's CDR3 is CASSPPGSGRAVSYNEQFF. CDR3 sequence (DNA): TGTGCCAGCTCACCCCCAGGTAGCGGGAGGGCCGTCTCCTACAATGAGCAGTTCTTC.

The J gene is TRBJ1-5, the V gene TRBV19, with D unresolved. The CDR3 extends over 16 amino acids. The V and J ends lost 5 bases and 0 bases respectively, with 14 bases between them. Germline assignment: CDR1 LNHDA and CDR2 SQIVND (reference sequence). The DNA for the CDR3 is TGTGCCAGTAGTTTGTTTGGAGAGCATAGCAATCAGCCCCAGCATTTT. Translated, it gives CASSLFGEHSNQPQHF.

V and J are TRBV6-6 and TRBJ1-5; D ambiguous. There are 15 residues in the CDR3. Germline V gene data show CDR1 as MNHNY and CDR2 as SVGAGI (reference sequence). V was trimmed by 4 bases and J by 1 base, leaving 11 bases between them. CDR3 protein: CASSFGRASNQPQHF. The CDR3 DNA follows: TGTGCCAGCAGTTTCGGGAGGGCCAGCAATCAGCCCCAGCATTTT.

This chain uses TRBV5-4 with TRBJ2-3; D remains ambiguous. V lost 2 bases, J lost 2 bases, and 3 bases lay in between. CDR1 is SGHNT, CDR2 YYREEE, per germline (reference sequence). CDR3 length: 12 residues. In DNA, the CDR3 is TGTGCCAGCAGCTTTTCCACAGATACGCAGTATTTT. This codes for CASSFSTDTQYF.

The rearrangement joins TRBV28 to TRBJ2-2, with TRBD2 matching 10 bases. The CDR3 is 15 residues long. V was clipped by 2 bases and J by 7 bases; unmatched bases: 4. Per germline, CDR1 MDHEN and CDR2 SYDVKM. The CDR3 DNA reads TGTGCCAGCAGTTTACTAGCGGGAGAGATCGGGGAGCTGTTTTTT. Translation gives CASSLLAGEIGELFF.

This sequence joins TRBV5-1 and TRBJ1-1; D ambiguous. CDR1 and CDR2 from the germline V gene are SGHRS and YFSETQ. Trimming took off 4 bases at V and 1 base at J, with 8 bases between the two ends. The CDR3 is 13 residues long. CDR3 sequence reads: CASSAGSNTEAFF. As DNA, the CDR3 is TGCGCCAGCAGCGCGGGATCGAACACTGAAGCTTTCTTT.

This clone was seen once. The chain uses TRBV2 and TRBJ1-5; TRBD1 might be the D (5 bases). V was trimmed by 5 bases and J by 11 bases, leaving 13 bases between them. CDR3 length equals 12 residues. Germline CDR1 SNHLY, CDR2 FYNNEI. The CDR3 DNA follows: TGTGCCAGCAGTCGCGACCGGGGGGCCCAGCATTTT. Translated: CASSRDRGAQHF.

This clone appeared once. The genes are TRBV19 and TRBJ2-1; TRBD2 aligns across 11 bases. J was trimmed by 3 bases and V by 4 bases; bases with no gene match: 8. Germline V CDR1 and CDR2: LNHDA, SQIVND (reference sequence). CDR3 length: 17 residues. The chain's CDR3 is CASSTQWTSGFYNEQFF. The CDR3 region has the DNA TGTGCCAGTAGTACTCAGTGGACTAGCGGGTTCTACAATGAGCAGTTCTTC.

The genes are TRBV18 and TRBJ1-4; the D gene is possibly TRBD1 (5 bases). This CDR3 is built from 15 residues. The ends were cut back, 1 base at V and 8 bases at J, with 14 bases in the middle. Germline CDR1 and CDR2: KGHSH and LQKENI. The CDR3 reads CASSPQEGPREKLFF. In nucleotides, the CDR3 is TGTGCCAGCTCACCACAGGAGGGGCCGAGGGAAAAACTGTTTTTT.